This TCR beta chain stems from a study of blood T cell repertoires in COVID-19. Study in general: There were acute and convalescent COVID-19 samples, and they came from the United States, Italy and Spain. The analysed material was cDNA or gDNA that came from T cells, B-cell-depleted T cells, or PBMCs.

As processed by the authors: Estimation of nucleated cell counts was performed using reference gene primer amplification. Here immunoSEQ multiplex PCR was the method, and the copy in TCRdb shows in-frame clones only, minus some. V and J calls and clone size follow that table, whereas D and trimming were derived from the DNA. The sample carries 40,000 to 60,000 clones, 80% to 85% recorded once. The clonotype comes from a man over 45 with acute or convalescent COVID-19. Sequenced input: peripheral blood.

The CDR3 loop is CASSLAGYNEQFF. DNA of the CDR3: TGTGCCAGCTCTCTAGCGGGTTACAATGAGCAGTTCTTC. This rearrangement joins TRBV3-1 (or the pseudogene TRBV3-2) to TRBJ2-1, with TRBD2 matching 8 bases. Trimming cost V 8 bases and J 4 bases; bases outside gene matches: 4. The V gene's germline CDR1 is LGHDT and CDR2 YNNKEL (reference sequence). The CDR3 sequence is 13 residues long.